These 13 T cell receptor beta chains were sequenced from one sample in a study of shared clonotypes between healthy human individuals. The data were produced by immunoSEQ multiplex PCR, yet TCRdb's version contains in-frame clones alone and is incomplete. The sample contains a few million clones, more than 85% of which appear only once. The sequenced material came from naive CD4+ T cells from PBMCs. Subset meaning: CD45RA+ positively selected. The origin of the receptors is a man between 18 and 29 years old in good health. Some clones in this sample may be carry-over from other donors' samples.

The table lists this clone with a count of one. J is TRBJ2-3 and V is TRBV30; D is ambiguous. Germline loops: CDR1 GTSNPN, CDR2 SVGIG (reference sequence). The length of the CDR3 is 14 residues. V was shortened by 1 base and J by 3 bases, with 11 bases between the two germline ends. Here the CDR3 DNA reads TGTGCCTGGAGTGCAAGAGCCACGACAGATACGCAGTATTTT. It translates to CAWSARATTDTQYF. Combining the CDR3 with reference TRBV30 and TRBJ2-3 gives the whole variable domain SQTIHQWPATLVQPVGSPLSLECTVEGTSNPNLYWYRQAAGRGLQLLFYSVGIGQISSEVPQNLSASRPQDRQFILSSKKLLLSDSGFYLCAWSARATTDTQYFGPGTRLTVL.

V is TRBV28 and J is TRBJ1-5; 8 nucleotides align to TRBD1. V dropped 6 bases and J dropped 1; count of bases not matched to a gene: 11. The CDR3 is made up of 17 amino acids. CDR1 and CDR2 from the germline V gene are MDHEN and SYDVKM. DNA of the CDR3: TGTGCCAGCAGCTACTCAACGGGACAGGCGAGCAATCAGCCCCAGCATTTT. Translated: CASSYSTGQASNQPQHF.

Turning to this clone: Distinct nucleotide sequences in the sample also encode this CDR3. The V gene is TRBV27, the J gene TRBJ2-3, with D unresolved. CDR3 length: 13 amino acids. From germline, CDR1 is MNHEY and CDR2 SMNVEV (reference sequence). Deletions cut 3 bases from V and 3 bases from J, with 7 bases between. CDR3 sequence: CASSLLGTDTQYF. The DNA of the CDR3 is TGTGCCAGCAGTTTGCTGGGGACAGATACGCAGTATTTT.

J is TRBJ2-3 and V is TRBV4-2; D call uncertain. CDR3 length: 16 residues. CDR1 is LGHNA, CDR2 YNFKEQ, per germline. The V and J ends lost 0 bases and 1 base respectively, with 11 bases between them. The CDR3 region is CASSQETPGGTDTQYF. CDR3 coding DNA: TGTGCCAGCAGCCAAGAGACCCCGGGTGGCACAGATACGCAGTATTTT.

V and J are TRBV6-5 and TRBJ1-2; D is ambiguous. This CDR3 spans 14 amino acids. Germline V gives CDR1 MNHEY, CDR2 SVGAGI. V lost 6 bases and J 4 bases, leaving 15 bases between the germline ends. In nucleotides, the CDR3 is TGTGCCAGCAGAGCCCGGACGGGAACCTATGGCTACACCTTC. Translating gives CASRARTGTYGYTF.

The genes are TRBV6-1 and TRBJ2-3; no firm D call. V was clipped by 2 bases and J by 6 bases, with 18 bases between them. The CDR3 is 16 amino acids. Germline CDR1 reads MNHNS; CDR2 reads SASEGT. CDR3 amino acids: CASSERVARPLDTQYF. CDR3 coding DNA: TGTGCCAGCAGTGAAAGGGTAGCTAGACCGTTGGATACGCAGTATTTT.

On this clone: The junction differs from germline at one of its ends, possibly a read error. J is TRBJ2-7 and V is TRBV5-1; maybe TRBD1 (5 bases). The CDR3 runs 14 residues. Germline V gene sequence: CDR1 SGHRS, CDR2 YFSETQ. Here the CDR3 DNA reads TGCGCCAGCAGTTTGGACGGACAACGATCCGAGCAGTACTTC. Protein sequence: CASSLDGQRSEQYF.

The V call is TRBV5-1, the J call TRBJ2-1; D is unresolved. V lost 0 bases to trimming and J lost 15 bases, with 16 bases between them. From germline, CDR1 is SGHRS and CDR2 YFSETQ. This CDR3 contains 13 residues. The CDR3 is CASSLDSSGGRFF. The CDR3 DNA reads TGCGCCAGCAGCTTGGATTCGTCTGGTGGACGGTTCTTC.

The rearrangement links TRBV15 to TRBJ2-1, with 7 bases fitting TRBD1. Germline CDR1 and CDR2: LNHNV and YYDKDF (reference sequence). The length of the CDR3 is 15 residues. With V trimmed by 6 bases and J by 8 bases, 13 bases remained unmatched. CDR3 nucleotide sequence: TGTGCCACCAGGTCCCTAGGACAGGCCAGGGATGAGCAGTTCTTC. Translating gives CATRSLGQARDEQFF.

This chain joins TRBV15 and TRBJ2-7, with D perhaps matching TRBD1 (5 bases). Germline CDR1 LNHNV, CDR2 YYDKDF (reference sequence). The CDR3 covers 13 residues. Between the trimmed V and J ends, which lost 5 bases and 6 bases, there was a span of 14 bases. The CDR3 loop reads CATSPYQGTEQYF. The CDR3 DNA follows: TGTGCCACCAGCCCTTATCAGGGCACCGAGCAGTACTTC. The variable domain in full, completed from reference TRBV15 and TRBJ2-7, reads DAMVIQNPRYQVTQFGKPVTLSCSQTLNHNVMYWYQQKSSQAPKLLFHYYDKDFNNEADTPDNFQSRRPNTSFCFLDIRSPGLGDTAMYLCATSPYQGTEQYFGPGTRLTVT.

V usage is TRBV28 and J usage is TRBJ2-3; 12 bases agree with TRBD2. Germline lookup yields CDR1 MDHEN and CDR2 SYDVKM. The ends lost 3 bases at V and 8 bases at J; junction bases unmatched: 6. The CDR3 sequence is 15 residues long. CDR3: CASSLPSGRAGTQYF. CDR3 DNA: TGTGCCAGCAGTTTGCCTAGCGGGAGGGCTGGTACGCAGTATTTT.

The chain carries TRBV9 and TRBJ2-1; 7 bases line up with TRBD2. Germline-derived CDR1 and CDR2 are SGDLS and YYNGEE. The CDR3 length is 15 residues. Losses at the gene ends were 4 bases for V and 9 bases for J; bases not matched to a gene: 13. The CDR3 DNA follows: TGTGCCAGCAGCCCCGGACTAGAACGAACAATTGAGCAGTTCTTC. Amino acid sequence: CASSPGLERTIEQFF. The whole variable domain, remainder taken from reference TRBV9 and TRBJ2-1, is DSGVTQTPKHLITATGQRVTLRCSPRSGDLSVYWYQQSLDQGLQFLIQYYNGEERAKGNILERFSAQQFPDLHSELNLSSLELGDSALYFCASSPGLERTIEQFFGPGTRLTVL.

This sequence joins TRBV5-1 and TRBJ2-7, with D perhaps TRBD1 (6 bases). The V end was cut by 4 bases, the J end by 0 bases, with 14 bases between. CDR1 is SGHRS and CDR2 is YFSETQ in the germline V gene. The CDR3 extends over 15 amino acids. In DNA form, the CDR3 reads TGCGCCAGCAGCCTACTGGGACAATACTCCTACGAGCAGTACTTC. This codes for CASSLLGQYSYEQYF.